The 25 T cell receptor beta chains reported below all come from one sample, sequenced in a study of graft-versus-host responses after intestinal transplantation (dated by TCRdb to the early 2020s). Their antigens are not known. Library prep was done by the immunoSEQ multiplex PCR assay. As stored in TCRdb, this immuneACCESS dataset retains in-frame rearrangements with V and J assigned. A fraction of the clones does not appear; measured against another copy, unresolved V genes explain less than half of the discrepancy, and the remainder lacks a known reason. This sample gives 95,000 to 110,000 clones in total; over 85% of them show up just once. The biggest ten clones account for 0.95% to 1.5% of the sample. The time point label, as the study defines it: cells obtained before transplantation from donor or recipient. Sequencing was performed on unstimulated CD8+ T cells sorted from spleen or lymph node cells, taken before intestinal transplant. The source is a human donor who received an intestinal transplant.

Here the CDR3 DNA reads TGTGCCAGCAGCCAAACAGTGGGTTGGGCTAACTATGGCTACACCTTC. Its protein is CASSQTVGWANYGYTF. The rearrangement uses TRBV14 and TRBJ1-2, with D hard to call. V was trimmed by 2 bases and J by 0 bases, leaving 13 bases between them. From germline, CDR1 is SGHDN and CDR2 FVKESK. This CDR3 spans 16 amino acids.

The gene calls are TRBV5-1 and TRBJ2-3; 9 bases line up with TRBD1. Trimming removed 5 bases from V and 1 base from J; junction bases left unmatched: 2. The CDR3 covers 14 residues. The germline CDR1 and CDR2 sequences are SGHRS and YFSETQ. The CDR3 protein is CASRRTGGTDTQYF. In DNA, the CDR3 is TGCGCCAGCAGACGGACAGGGGGCACAGATACGCAGTATTTT.

The chain is built from TRBV7-8 and TRBJ1-1; D unclear. Germline CDR1 reads SGHVS; CDR2 reads FQNEAQ. V was pared by 4 bases and J by 1 base, with 16 bases between. The length of the CDR3 is 16 residues. The CDR3 region is CASSSARVNPNTEAFF. The CDR3 DNA is TGTGCCAGCAGCTCAGCGAGGGTTAATCCGAACACTGAAGCTTTCTTT.

This clone was detected only a few times. This chain joins TRBV7-9 and TRBJ1-4; D remains ambiguous. Germline V gene lookup returns CDR1 SEHNR and CDR2 FQNEAQ (reference sequence). V lost 5 bases, J lost 0 bases, and 7 bases lay in between. This CDR3 comprises 14 residues. The CDR3 spells CASSAVATNEKLFF. CDR3 in DNA: TGTGCCAGCAGCGCAGTGGCAACTAATGAAAAACTGTTTTTT.

J is TRBJ1-1 and V is TRBV7-7; D is possibly TRBD1 (5 bases). V lost 5 bases and J 2 bases, leaving 9 bases between the germline ends. Germline CDR1 is SSHAT and CDR2 is FNYEAQ (reference sequence). CDR3 length: 13 amino acids. Here the CDR3 reads CASSPTVNTEAFF. CDR3 DNA sequence: TGTGCCAGCAGCCCGACAGTCAACACTGAAGCTTTCTTT.

The chain links TRBV7-8 to TRBJ2-3, with D possibly TRBD2 on 5 matching bases. The CDR3 runs 15 residues. The V gene lost 5 bases and the J gene lost 2 bases, with 14 bases spanning the gap. The germline gives CDR1 SGHVS, CDR2 FQNEAQ. CDR3 amino acids: CASSPGVGYTDTQYF. The CDR3, as DNA: TGTGCCAGCAGCCCCGGGGTAGGGTACACAGATACGCAGTATTTT.

J is TRBJ2-7 and V is TRBV5-8; possibly TRBD2 for D (5 bases). Germline assignment: CDR1 SGHTS and CDR2 YDEGEE. The V end lost 1 base, the J end lost 11 bases, and 7 bases lay between the germline ends. The length of the CDR3 is 10 residues. CDR3 in amino acids: CASSLHGEYF. CDR3 DNA: TGTGCCAGCAGCTTGCACGGGGAGTACTTC.

The genes are TRBV9 and TRBJ1-1; D may be TRBD1 (5 bases). Germline CDR1 and CDR2: SGDLS and YYNGEE. The V gene lost 3 bases and the J gene lost 4 bases, with 10 bases spanning the gap. The CDR3 has 13 amino acids. The DNA of the CDR3 is TGTGCCAGCAGCGCTGCAGGGATCACTGAAGCTTTCTTT. Protein sequence: CASSAAGITEAFF.

The gene calls are TRBV30 and TRBJ2-5, with D tentatively TRBD1 or TRBD2 (6 bases each). Germline V gives CDR1 GTSNPN, CDR2 SVGIG (reference sequence). CDR3 length equals 13 residues. V was pared by 7 bases and J by 4 bases, with 16 bases between. As DNA, the CDR3 is TGTGCCTACCGACCGGGGGCTGGAGAGACCCAGTACTTC. Residues: CAYRPGAGETQYF.

This clone was picked up a small number of times. V usage is TRBV5-4 and J usage is TRBJ1-3, with D tentatively TRBD1 (6 bases). Trimming stripped 4 bases from V and 3 bases from J, with 20 bases between. Germline lookup yields CDR1 SGHNT and CDR2 YYREEE (reference sequence). This CDR3 comprises 17 residues. CDR3 sequence: CASSSRAGGPFGNTIYF. DNA for the CDR3: TGTGCCAGCAGCAGCCGAGCGGGGGGGCCCTTTGGAAACACCATATATTTT.

The chain employs TRBV6-5 and TRBJ1-2; 10 bases line up with TRBD1. Germline values: CDR1 MNHEY, CDR2 SVGAGI. The CDR3 totals 12 residues. J lost 6 bases, V lost 5 bases, and 0 bases had no gene match. The CDR3 region is CASSGQGDGYTF. In DNA form, the CDR3 reads TGTGCCAGCAGTGGACAGGGGGATGGCTACACCTTC.

This chain links TRBV27 with TRBJ2-7, with 7 bases lining up with TRBD1. V shed 0 bases and J 10 bases; nucleotides not matched to a gene: 3. The germline gives CDR1 MNHEY, CDR2 SMNVEV (reference sequence). This CDR3 contains 12 residues. CDR3 sequence reads: CASSLSGTAQYF. Written as DNA, the CDR3 is TGTGCCAGCAGTTTATCCGGGACAGCACAGTACTTC.

V and J are TRBV4-2 and TRBJ1-5; no definite D call. This CDR3 is built from 17 residues. Germline V gives CDR1 LGHNA, CDR2 YNFKEQ. Trimming removed 0 bases at V and 0 bases at J, with 12 bases between. The CDR3 bases are TGTGCCAGCAGCCAAGATCCGTTGGCAGTTAGCAATCAGCCCCAGCATTTT. Protein sequence: CASSQDPLAVSNQPQHF.

This clone was found once. The V gene is TRBV10-1, the J gene TRBJ2-3; no reliable D call. The CDR3 length is 14 residues. The V end was cut by 8 bases, the J end by 3 bases, with 15 bases between. Germline V CDR1 and CDR2: WNHNN, SYGVQD (reference sequence). In nucleotides, the CDR3 is TGCGCCAGCCCTGAATCTCTGGGGACAGATACGCAGTATTTT. Translation: CASPESLGTDTQYF.

J is TRBJ2-7 and V is TRBV7-9; no clear D. This CDR3 comprises 14 residues. Per the germline V gene, CDR1 is SEHNR and CDR2 is FQNEAQ (reference sequence). Trimming took 1 base from V and 3 from J, leaving 10 bases between them. CDR3 coding DNA: TGTGCCAGCAGCTTAGATGGAGATTACTACGAGCAGTACTTC. The encoded protein is CASSLDGDYYEQYF.

The gene calls are TRBV15 and TRBJ1-1; D is uncertain. The germline V and J ends were trimmed by 5 bases and 0 bases, with 19 bases remaining between them. Germline loops: CDR1 LNHNV, CDR2 YYDKDF (reference sequence). The CDR3 is 17 residues long. CDR3 amino acids: CATSPNLAGVLNTEAFF. The CDR3 DNA follows: TGTGCCACCAGCCCAAACCTGGCAGGTGTATTGAACACTGAAGCTTTCTTT.

The chain combines TRBV10-2 with TRBJ1-5, with TRBD1 as a possible D gene (5 bases). Germline-derived CDR1 and CDR2 are WSHSY and SAAADI. This CDR3 contains 15 residues. With 0 bases removed from V and 1 base from J, the gap between germline ends came to 7 bases. CDR3 residues: CASSESGDSNQPQHF. CDR3 sequence (DNA): TGCGCCAGCAGTGAGTCCGGGGACAGCAATCAGCCCCAGCATTTT.

The chain has TRBV30 and TRBJ1-5, with a tentative D call TRBD1 (5 bases). Germline CDR1 is GTSNPN and CDR2 is SVGIG (reference sequence). The V and J ends lost 2 bases and 5 bases respectively, with 13 bases between them. The CDR3 totals 14 residues. CDR3 DNA sequence: TGTGCCTGGAGTTCCCCTGACAGTTATCAGCCCCAGCATTTT. It is translated as CAWSSPDSYQPQHF.

This chain connects TRBV20-1 to TRBJ1-2, with no clear D. The germline V gene encodes CDR1 DFQATT and CDR2 SNEGSKA (reference sequence). This CDR3 spans 9 amino acids. V was cut by 6 bases and J by 4 bases, with 3 bases left in between. This chain's CDR3 is CSAGYGYTF. The CDR3 nucleotides read TGCAGTGCCGGCTATGGCTACACCTTC.

This chain uses TRBV30 with TRBJ2-1, with D unclear. The V and J ends lost 4 bases and 0 bases respectively, with 10 bases between them. Germline CDR1 reads GTSNPN; CDR2 reads SVGIG (reference sequence). The CDR3 sequence is 14 residues long. This CDR3 is CAWITANSYNEQFF. In nucleotides, the CDR3 is TGTGCCTGGATAACTGCCAACTCCTACAATGAGCAGTTCTTC.

This clone turned up a few times. The chain couples TRBV6-1 to TRBJ1-5, with D perhaps TRBD1 (6 bases). The CDR3 spans 15 residues. Germline V gene sequence: CDR1 MNHNS, CDR2 SASEGT. V lost 1 base and J 9 bases, leaving 16 bases between the germline ends. The CDR3 DNA reads TGTGCCAGCAGTGAAGTAGGACAGCGAGAACGGCCCCAGCATTTT. Its translation is CASSEVGQRERPQHF.

CDR3 loop: CASSPRQGAAEQFF. Written as DNA, the CDR3 is TGTGCCAGCAGCCCCAGACAGGGTGCGGCTGAGCAGTTCTTC. The chain combines TRBV11-3 with TRBJ2-1, with TRBD1 matching over 7 bases. CDR3 length equals 14 residues. With V trimmed by 5 bases and J by 9 bases, 10 bases remained unmatched. Germline CDR1 reads SGHNT; CDR2 reads YENEEA.

The genes are TRBV7-7 and TRBJ2-1; no clear D gene. CDR3 length: 12 residues. CDR1 is SSHAT and CDR2 is FNYEAQ in the germline V gene (reference sequence). The ends were cut back, 5 bases at V and 9 bases at J, with 11 bases in the middle. The CDR3 region has the DNA TGTGCCAGCAGCCCACTGAACGGTGAGCAGTTCTTC. It specifies CASSPLNGEQFF.

This chain joins TRBV6-6 and TRBJ2-1; D uncertain. The germline CDR1 and CDR2 sequences are MNHNY and SVGAGI (reference sequence). This CDR3 is built from 16 residues. The V end lost 4 bases, the J end lost 1 base, and 14 bases lay between the germline ends. The CDR3 DNA follows: TGTGCCAGCAGTTTTAGTCCGACTTCATCCTACAATGAGCAGTTCTTC. Its protein is CASSFSPTSSYNEQFF.

CDR3: CASSQHRRGSSGNTIYF. CDR3 DNA: TGTGCCAGCAGCCAACATCGGAGGGGGTCCTCTGGAAACACCATATATTTT. V usage is TRBV4-2 and J usage is TRBJ1-3; a weak D match, TRBD1 (6 bases). The CDR3 has 17 amino acids. Trimming removed 2 bases from V and 0 bases from J, with 14 bases in between. Germline V gene lookup returns CDR1 LGHNA and CDR2 YNFKEQ.